Listed below are T cell receptor beta chains from one sample, sequenced in a study of T cells in Graves' hyperthyroidism and ophthalmopathy. TCRdb re-called the multiplex PCR reads through MiXCR, storing one row per CDR3 protein. The sample includes almost 250,000 distinct CDR3 sequences, roughly 22% of them seen just once. Sequences were obtained from blood. The source of these receptors is a woman aged 40 to 50 with Graves' ophthalmopathy. Each CDR3 is given without its conserved first and last residue. A D gene is named only where the DNA matches it firmly. A row's size may be missing; if present it is once, few, many or a size class.

ATSIVRDVMETQY | TRBV15 | many | - | TRBJ2-5
ASTLNRDGNQPQH | TRBV12-3/TRBV12-4 | many | - | TRBJ1-5
ASRLDRASSYEQY | TRBV28 | - | TRBD1 | TRBJ2-7
ASSPGVESPYGYT | TRBV19 | many | - | TRBJ1-2
ASSPGSSSTDTQY | TRBV18 | - | - | TRBJ2-3
ASSLEGGTSGGTGELF | TRBV11-2 | many | TRBD2 | TRBJ2-2
ASSLTRQEDEQY | TRBV5-1 | - | - | TRBJ2-7
ASSPRTDTEAF | TRBV6-1 | many | - | TRBJ1-1
AWSPTRDQPQH | TRBV30 | once | - | TRBJ1-5
ASSGDRVPEETQY | TRBV26 | - | - | TRBJ2-5